This note documents a single TCR beta chain sequence. Antigen specificity is unknown. A process of 5'RACE template switching, which added a universal primer site and UMIs, was used to make TCR cDNA. TCRdb recomputed calls from the 5' RACE reads with MiXCR, one row per CDR3 protein. The table records about 350,000 distinct CDR3 sequences, approximately 4% of them present only once. Germline V gene lookup returns CDR1 SGHRS and CDR2 YFSETQ. This CDR3 comprises 13 residues. The V end lost 4 bases, the J end lost 11 bases, and 18 bases lay between the germline ends. This entry belongs to a study of T cells after yellow fever vaccination. Study-wide background: Fractions of limited cellularity were prepared by means of SMART-Seq v4 Ultra Low Input.

The study, taken as a whole, reports: Among primary-vaccination clones, most reappeared after the booster, at around 97% for CD4 and more than 85% for CD8. Contamination by abundant bulk-population clonotypes could be present in FACS-sorted repertoires.

The sequencing here drew on PBMCs, taken 5 days after the yellow fever booster vaccination. This receptor was taken from a man aged 18 to 30 who received the YFV17D yellow fever vaccine. This rearrangement joins TRBV5-1 to TRBJ1-1, with TRBD1 as a possible D gene (6 bases). CDR3 region: CASSLETGPRAFF. In nucleotides, the CDR3 is TGCGCCAGCAGCCTAGAGACAGGTCCGCGGGCTTTCTTT. The full variable domain, rest sourced from reference TRBV5-1 and TRBJ1-1, is KAGVTQTPRYLIKTRGQQVTLSCSPISGHRSVSWYQQTPGQGLQFLFEYFSETQRNKGNFPGRFSGRQFSNSRSEMNVSTLELGDSALYLCASSLETGPRAFFGQGTRLTVV.